This entry lists 18 T cell receptor beta chains sequenced from one sample in a study of cytomegalovirus exposure and HLA in healthy donors. Primers included in the PCR were 60 Vbeta and 13 Jbeta primers. Assay: immunoSEQ multiplex PCR; the TCRdb copy retains only in-frame clones and omits some. The sample has 150,000 to 200,000 clones; more than 60% are singletons. The specimen was PBMCs. These receptors were collected from a man aged 18 to 35 in good health and CMV-seropositive.

The V and J genes are TRBV19 and TRBJ2-7, with 10 bases lining up with TRBD1. Germline loops: CDR1 LNHDA, CDR2 SQIVND (reference sequence). The J segment lost 6 bases and the V segment lost 5 bases, leaving 10 bases of the junction unmatched. The CDR3 runs to 15 residues. The CDR3 here is CASSDIGTGDREQYF. For the CDR3, the DNA is TGTGCCAGTAGTGACATCGGGACAGGGGACCGCGAGCAGTACTTC.

The gene calls are TRBV15 and TRBJ2-2; D gene uncertain. The V gene's germline CDR1 is LNHNV and CDR2 YYDKDF (reference sequence). The CDR3 sequence is 15 residues long. Between the trimmed V and J ends, which lost 1 base and 0 bases, there was a span of 6 bases. This CDR3 reads CATSRGSPNTGELFF. CDR3 DNA: TGTGCCACCAGCAGAGGAAGCCCGAACACCGGGGAGCTGTTTTTT.

Only a few counts were recorded for this clone. This sequence joins TRBV7-2 and TRBJ2-7, with 7 nucleotides matching TRBD1. The CDR3 consists of 15 residues. CDR1 and CDR2 from the germline V gene are SGHTA and FQGNSA. Trimming at V came to 6 bases and at J to 6 bases, leaving 14 bases not matched to a gene. The CDR3 is CASSPYATGYLEQYF. Here the CDR3 DNA reads TGTGCCAGCAGTCCTTATGCGACAGGGTATCTCGAGCAGTACTTC.

The chain carries TRBV30 and TRBJ2-1; 9 bases line up with TRBD2. Germline V gene sequence: CDR1 GTSNPN, CDR2 SVGIG (reference sequence). The CDR3 consists of 14 residues. Trimming took 2 bases from V and 9 from J; bases not matched to a gene: 8. The CDR3 loop is CAWSPGGRAFEQFF. The CDR3 DNA reads as TGTGCCTGGAGTCCCGGCGGGAGGGCATTTGAGCAGTTCTTC. Filled out from reference TRBV30 and TRBJ2-1, the complete variable domain reads SQTIHQWPATLVQPVGSPLSLECTVEGTSNPNLYWYRQAAGRGLQLLFYSVGIGQISSEVPQNLSASRPQDRQFILSSKKLLLSDSGFYLCAWSPGGRAFEQFFGPGTRLTVL.

V usage is TRBV11-2 and J usage is TRBJ2-7; 7 nucleotides line up with TRBD1. The CDR3 runs 13 residues. Germline V gene sequence: CDR1 SGHAT, CDR2 FQNNGV. Trimming removed 7 bases from V and 6 bases from J; junction bases left unmatched: 9. The DNA for the CDR3 is TGTGCCAGCACCGACAGGGCCAGTACCGAGCAGTACTTC. Translated, it gives CASTDRASTEQYF.

Regarding this clone: This same CDR3 is encoded by further DNA sequences in the sample. The chain uses TRBV27 and TRBJ1-5, with D possibly matching TRBD1 (5 bases). Germline loops: CDR1 MNHEY, CDR2 SMNVEV (reference sequence). There are 14 residues in the CDR3. The V gene lost 5 bases and the J gene lost 4 bases, with 12 bases spanning the gap. DNA of the CDR3: TGTGCCAGCAGTCTCAGACAGACGAATCAGCCCCAGCATTTT. As protein: CASSLRQTNQPQHF.

This clone came up a few times. The chain employs TRBV7-9 and TRBJ2-7, with 10 bases aligning to TRBD1. Trimming removed 3 bases from V and 9 bases from J; junction bases left unmatched: 8. The CDR3 runs to 14 residues. Germline V gene sequence: CDR1 SEHNR, CDR2 FQNEAQ (reference sequence). As DNA, the CDR3 is TGTGCCAGCAGCTTGACCGGGACAGGGGAGGTGCAGTACTTC. Translating gives CASSLTGTGEVQYF.

The chain combines TRBV18 with TRBJ2-5; TRBD1 is a possible D gene (6 bases). This CDR3 has 13 amino acids. Germline V CDR1 and CDR2: KGHSH, LQKENI. The V and J ends lost 8 bases and 2 bases respectively, with 12 bases between them. In DNA, the CDR3 is TGTGCCAGCAACAGGGCGGCACAAGAGACCCAGTACTTC. Translated, it gives CASNRAAQETQYF.

The chain is built from TRBV9 and TRBJ2-5, with 9 bases identical to TRBD2. The trim removed 3 bases at V and 2 bases at J, leaving 5 bases unmatched. Looked up from germline, CDR1 is SGDLS and CDR2 is YYNGEE. This CDR3 region has 15 residues. The CDR3 sequence: CASSGSGRTQETQYF. The DNA of the CDR3 is TGTGCCAGCAGCGGTAGCGGGAGAACACAAGAGACCCAGTACTTC.

About this clone itself: The same CDR3 arises from other DNA sequences in this sample as well. The chain joins TRBV4-2 to TRBJ1-4, with 9 bases aligning to TRBD1. V lost 4 bases and J lost 5; bases outside the gene matches: 17. The germline CDR1 and CDR2 sequences are LGHNA and YNFKEQ. The CDR3 has 19 amino acids. CDR3 loop: CASSRQTGTGNLRNEKLFF. CDR3 in DNA: TGTGCCAGCAGCCGACAAACCGGGACAGGGAACTTACGAAATGAAAAACTGTTTTTT.

This clone was recorded only once. The chain joins TRBV28 to TRBJ1-1; D possibly corresponds to TRBD1 (5 bases). This CDR3 is 18 amino acids long. Trimming left V 1 base short and J 6 bases short, with 24 bases between. Germline loops: CDR1 MDHEN, CDR2 SYDVKM. This chain's CDR3 is CASSLSNGHSSGWAEAFF. In DNA form, the CDR3 reads TGTGCCAGCAGTTTATCGAACGGACACTCATCCGGATGGGCTGAAGCTTTCTTT.

This rearrangement joins TRBV29-1 to TRBJ2-1, with a tentative D call TRBD2 (6 bases). Germline CDR1 reads SQVTM; CDR2 reads ANQGSEA. Trimming stripped 4 bases from V and 9 bases from J, with 19 bases between. This CDR3 region has 14 residues. The CDR3 DNA reads TGCAGCGTTGTAGGAGGGCGGTTAGGCGGTGAGCAGTTCTTC. This translates into CSVVGGRLGGEQFF.

The chain joins TRBV7-8 to TRBJ2-2; TRBD2 might be the D (7 bases). The ends were cut back, 0 bases at V and 1 base at J, with 9 bases in the middle. The CDR3 is made up of 16 amino acids. Germline V gene sequence: CDR1 SGHVS, CDR2 FQNEAQ. The CDR3 region has the DNA TGTGCCAGCAGCTTAGCCGGGGGGCAGAACACCGGGGAGCTGTTTTTT. Its protein is CASSLAGGQNTGELFF.

The chain links TRBV7-8 to TRBJ2-5; 10 bases line up with TRBD2. Germline trimming cut 5 bases from V and 2 bases from J; bases unmatched to any gene: 14. The CDR3 sequence is 18 residues long. CDR1 is SGHVS and CDR2 is FQNEAQ in the germline V gene. The CDR3 DNA reads as TGTGCCAGCAGCGCCGCGGTAGCGGGAGGTCCGTGGCAAGAGACCCAGTACTTC. Translating gives CASSAAVAGGPWQETQYF.

This chain links TRBV7-2 with TRBJ2-3; D might be TRBD1 (5 bases). Trimming took off 0 bases at V and 2 bases at J, with 12 bases between the two ends. CDR1 is SGHTA, CDR2 FQGNSA, per germline. The CDR3 consists of 16 residues. In DNA form, the CDR3 reads TGTGCCAGCAGCTTAGCTGGGGCCCTACCCACAGATACGCAGTATTTT. The encoded protein is CASSLAGALPTDTQYF. The full variable domain, in which reference TRBV7-2 and TRBJ2-3 provide the parts outside the CDR3, is GAGVSQSPSNKVTEKGKDVELRCDPISGHTALYWYRQSLGQGLEFLIYFQGNSAPDKSGLPSDRFSAERTGGSVSTLTIQRTQQEDSAVYLCASSLAGALPTDTQYFGPGTRLTVL.

The rearrangement uses TRBV19 and TRBJ1-1; no clear D gene. V was pared by 5 bases and J by 1 base, with 11 bases between. The CDR3 length is 14 residues. Per the germline V gene, CDR1 is LNHDA and CDR2 is SQIVND (reference sequence). CDR3 sequence: CASSPREPNTEAFF. CDR3 DNA sequence: TGTGCCAGTAGTCCGAGGGAGCCGAACACTGAAGCTTTCTTT. Supplemented by reference TRBV19 and TRBJ1-1, the full variable domain reads DGGITQSPKYLFRKEGQNVTLSCEQNLNHDAMYWYRQDPGQGLRLIYYSQIVNDFQKGDIAEGYSVSREKKESFPLTVTSAQKNPTAFYLCASSPREPNTEAFFGQGTRLTVV.

The chain carries TRBV19 and TRBJ1-1, with a tentative D call TRBD1 (5 bases). CDR3 length equals 15 residues. Germline CDR1 LNHDA, CDR2 SQIVND (reference sequence). Trimming pared 1 base from V and 1 base from J, leaving 10 bases between. CDR3: CASSIAGEGNTEAFF. The CDR3 nucleotides read TGTGCCAGTAGTATAGCGGGGGAAGGGAACACTGAAGCTTTCTTT.

The chain uses TRBV10-1 and TRBJ2-7, with a tentative D call TRBD1 (6 bases). Between the trimmed V and J ends, which lost 4 bases and 2 bases, there was a span of 12 bases. CDR1 is WNHNN and CDR2 is SYGVQD in the germline V gene (reference sequence). The length of the CDR3 is 14 residues. The chain's CDR3 is CASSGGPGPYEQYF. In DNA form, the CDR3 reads TGCGCCAGCAGTGGGGGGCCCGGGCCCTACGAGCAGTACTTC.